The rows below give T cell receptor beta chains drawn from one sample of a study of T cells in Graves' hyperthyroidism and ophthalmopathy. TCRdb passed the multiplex PCR reads through MiXCR, listing each CDR3 protein once. The sample includes around 300,000 distinct CDR3 sequences, roughly 13% of them seen just once. Sequenced input: blood. The receptor source for this set is a woman in her thirties or forties with Graves' hyperthyroidism. The CDR3 runs from the conserved cysteine through the conserved F or W. D genes are given only for firm matches. A row's size may be missing; if present it is once, few, many or a size class.

TRBJ2-5 | . | TRBV6-1 | many | TGTGCCAGCAGTGGCAACGGACAAACCCAAGAGACCCAGTACTTC | CASSGNGQTQETQYF
TRBJ2-7 | TRBD1 | TRBV3-1 | many | TGTGCCAGCAGCCCGACAGGGGCCCTAATCGAGCAGTACTTC | CASSPTGALIEQYF
TRBJ2-7 | TRBD2 | TRBV12-3/TRBV12-4 | many | TGTGCCAGCAGTGCGGGGGCGGGAGGATACGAGCAGTACTTC | CASSAGAGGYEQYF
TRBJ1-5 | . | TRBV2 | many | TGTGCCAGCAGTGTCGAGGAGGGGAGCAATCAGCCCCAGCATTTT | CASSVEEGSNQPQHF
TRBJ1-6 | TRBD1 | TRBV5-1 | few | TGCGCCAGCAGCTTGGAGGGACAGGATTCACCCCTCCACTTT | CASSLEGQDSPLHF
TRBJ2-7 | . | TRBV7-9 | . | TGTGCCAGCAGCTTATTCCAAGGGGGGCAGGGTACCCACGAGCAGTACTTC | CASSLFQGGQGTHEQYF
TRBJ2-3 | . | TRBV6-1 | many | TGTGCCAGCAGTGAACAACCGGGAAGCACAGATACGCAGTATTTT | CASSEQPGSTDTQYF
TRBJ1-4 | . | TRBV20-1 | . | TGCAGTGCTAGGGGCAGGGACGATGAAAAACCGTTTTTT | CSARGRDDEKPFF
TRBJ2-1 | TRBD1 | TRBV7-6 | few | TGTGCCAGCAGCTTAGAGGGGGCAACCTACAATGAGCAGTTCTTC | CASSLEGATYNEQFF
TRBJ2-2 | TRBD1 | TRBV6-2/TRBV6-3 | . | TGTGCCAGCAGTTACCCACAGGGGTCGGCCCCGAGTGACACCGGGGAGCTGTTTTTT | CASSYPQGSAPSDTGELFF
TRBJ1-2 | . | TRBV6-2/TRBV6-3 | many | TGTGCCAGCACCTTAAAAGCGGAGTATGGCTACACCTTC | CASTLKAEYGYTF
TRBJ2-3 | TRBD2 | TRBV10-3 | many | TGTGCCATCAGGGGACTAGCGGCAGATACGCAGTATTTT | CAIRGLAADTQYF
TRBJ2-5 | TRBD1 | TRBV7-2 | few | TGTGCCAGCAGCTTCGGACAGGGGATTCAAGAGACCCAGTACTTC | CASSFGQGIQETQYF
TRBJ2-5 | TRBD1 | TRBV2 | . | TGTGCCAGCAGTTTAGCAGGGGGCGCGCGGGAGACCCAGTACTTC | CASSLAGGARETQYF
TRBJ2-1 | . | TRBV30 | . | TGTGCCTGGAGCCCCCCCCTCGACTACAATGAGCAGTTCTTC | CAWSPPLDYNEQFF
TRBJ2-5 | TRBD1 | TRBV7-9 | few | TGTGCCAGCAGCCTAGGAACAGGGGTTGAGACCCAGTACTTC | CASSLGTGVETQYF
TRBJ2-5 | TRBD2 | TRBV7-8 | many | TGTGCCAGCAGCTTAGTAGGGGGGACTAGCGGGAGCAAAGAGACCCAGTACTTC | CASSLVGGTSGSKETQYF
TRBJ2-7 | TRBD1 | TRBV28 | . | TGTGCCAGCACCTCACCAGGGACAGGGGGGTACGAGCAGTACTTC | CASTSPGTGGYEQYF
TRBJ2-3 | TRBD2 | TRBV9 | . | TGTGCCAGCAGCGTAAGCCCAGCGGGAGGATTGCATACGCAGTATTTT | CASSVSPAGGLHTQYF
TRBJ2-7 | . | TRBV5-1 | . | TGCGCCAGCAGGGACAGAACCTACGAGCAGTACTTC | CASRDRTYEQYF
TRBJ2-3 | . | TRBV11-2 | few | TGTGCCAGCAGCTTTGGACCGCCAGATACGCAGTATTTT | CASSFGPPDTQYF
TRBJ2-7 | TRBD2 | TRBV6-4 | many | TGTGCCAGAGGGCGCCGACTAGCCGGAGCCCACGAGCAGTACTTC | CARGRRLAGAHEQYF
TRBJ2-5 | . | TRBV28 | many | TGTGCCAGCAGTCCACCGGGAGCTCAAGAGACCCAGTACTTC | CASSPPGAQETQYF
TRBJ2-7 | . | TRBV5-6 | many | TGTGCCAGCAGCTCCGTGTCCTCTGGGGGCTACGAGCAGTACTTC | CASSSVSSGGYEQYF